The text below deals with one T cell receptor (beta chain). The germline V gene encodes CDR1 LNHDA and CDR2 SQIVND (reference sequence). The CDR3 has 18 residues. Trimming at V came to 5 bases and at J to 0 bases, leaving 12 bases not matched to a gene. Unique molecular identifier tags were affixed to discrete cDNA molecules. MiXCR was run by TCRdb on the 5' RACE reads, yielding one entry per CDR3 protein. The sample consists of some 96,000 distinct CDR3 sequences, less than 15% of them appearing once. This record belongs to a study of early T cells in non-severe SARS-CoV-2 infection. V usage is TRBV19 and J usage is TRBJ2-3; 9 bases are a match to TRBD1. The TCR originated in an adult who was a healthcare worker with PCR-confirmed SARS-CoV-2 infection or an uninfected control (not recorded which). The sample consisted of whole blood. In DNA form, the CDR3 reads TGTGCCAGTAGTCCCGGACAGGGGCGAATTTCTAGCACAGATACGCAGTATTTT. As protein: CASSPGQGRISSTDTQYF. Complete variable domain (other parts from reference TRBV19 and TRBJ2-3): DGGITQSPKYLFRKEGQNVTLSCEQNLNHDAMYWYRQDPGQGLRLIYYSQIVNDFQKGDIAEGYSVSREKKESFPLTVTSAQKNPTAFYLCASSPGQGRISSTDTQYFGPGTRLTVL.